The text below deals with one TCR beta chain. This entry belongs to a study of blood T cell repertoires in COVID-19. Whole-study context: Spain, Italy and the United States supplied samples that represented acute and convalescent COVID-19. PBMCs, B-cell-depleted T cells, or T cells provided the cDNA or gDNA that made up the material.

J lost 4 bases, V lost 4 bases, and 1 base had no gene match. CDR3 size: 12 residues. Looked up from germline, CDR1 is SQVTM and CDR2 is ANQGSEA. In the authors' methods: The authors estimated nucleated cell counts from reference gene primer amplification. Only in-frame clones appear in the TCRdb table, and some are missing; sequencing was by immunoSEQ multiplex PCR. Clone size and the V and J calls come from that table; the DNA yielded D and trimming. The sample carries 29,000 or so clones, 65% to 70% recorded once. The receptor comes from a human donor in a cohort sampled during active COVID-19. This chain links TRBV29-1 with TRBJ1-2; the match to TRBD1 covers 9 bases. The sequenced sample was peripheral blood. CDR3: CSVGDRVYGYTF. The CDR3 region has the DNA TGCAGCGTTGGGGACAGGGTCTATGGCTACACCTTC.